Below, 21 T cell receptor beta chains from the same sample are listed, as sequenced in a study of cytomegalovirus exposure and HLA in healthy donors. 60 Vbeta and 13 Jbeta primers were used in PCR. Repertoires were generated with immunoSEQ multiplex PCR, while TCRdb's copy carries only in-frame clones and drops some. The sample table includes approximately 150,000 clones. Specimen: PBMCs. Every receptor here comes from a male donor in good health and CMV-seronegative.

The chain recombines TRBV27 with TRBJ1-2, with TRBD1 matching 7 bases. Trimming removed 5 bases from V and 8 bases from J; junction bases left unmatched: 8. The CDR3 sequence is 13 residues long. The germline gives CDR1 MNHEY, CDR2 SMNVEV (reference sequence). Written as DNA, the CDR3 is TGTGCCAGCAGTCCGAGACAGGGAGCGGGCTACACCTTC. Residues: CASSPRQGAGYTF.

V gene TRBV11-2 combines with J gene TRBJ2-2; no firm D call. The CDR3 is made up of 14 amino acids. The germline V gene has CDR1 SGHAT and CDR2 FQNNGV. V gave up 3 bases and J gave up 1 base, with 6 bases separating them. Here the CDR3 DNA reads TGTGCCAGCAGCTTTCTAGGGAACACCGGGGAGCTGTTTTTT. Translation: CASSFLGNTGELFF.

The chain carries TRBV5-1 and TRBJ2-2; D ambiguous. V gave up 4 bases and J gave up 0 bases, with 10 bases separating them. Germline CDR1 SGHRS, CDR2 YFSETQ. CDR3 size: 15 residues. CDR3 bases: TGCGCCAGCAGCCTAGGATCTGCGAACACCGGGGAGCTGTTTTTT. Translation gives CASSLGSANTGELFF.

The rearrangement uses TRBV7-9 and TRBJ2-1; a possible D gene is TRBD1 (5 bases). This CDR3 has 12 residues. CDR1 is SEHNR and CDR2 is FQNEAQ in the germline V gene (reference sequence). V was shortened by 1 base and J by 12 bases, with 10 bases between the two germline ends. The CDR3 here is CASSLEGLGQFF. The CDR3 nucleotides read TGTGCCAGCAGCTTAGAGGGGCTGGGGCAGTTCTTC.

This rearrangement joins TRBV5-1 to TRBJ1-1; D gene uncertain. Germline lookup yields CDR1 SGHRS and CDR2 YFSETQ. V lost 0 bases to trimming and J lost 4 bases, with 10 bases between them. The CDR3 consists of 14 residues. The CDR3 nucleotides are TGCGCCAGCAGCTTGGAGAGGGCGAGCACTGAAGCTTTCTTT. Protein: CASSLERASTEAFF.

The CDR3, as DNA: TGTGCCAGCAGCCTACAGGGGGCGATCGGCGATGGCTACACCTTC. Its translation is CASSLQGAIGDGYTF. J is TRBJ1-2 and V is TRBV5-6; 9 bases match TRBD1. Germline V gene lookup returns CDR1 SGHDT and CDR2 YYEEEE. The CDR3 is 15 residues long. V dropped 4 bases and J dropped 6; count of bases not matched to a gene: 10.

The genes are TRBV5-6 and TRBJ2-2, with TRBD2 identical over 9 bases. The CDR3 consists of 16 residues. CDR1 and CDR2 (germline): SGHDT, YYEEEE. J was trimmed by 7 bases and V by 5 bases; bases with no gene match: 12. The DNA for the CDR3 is TGTGCCAGCAGACTGGAGGGGGAGCGGGAGGTCGGGGAGCTGTTTTTT. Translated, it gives CASRLEGEREVGELFF.

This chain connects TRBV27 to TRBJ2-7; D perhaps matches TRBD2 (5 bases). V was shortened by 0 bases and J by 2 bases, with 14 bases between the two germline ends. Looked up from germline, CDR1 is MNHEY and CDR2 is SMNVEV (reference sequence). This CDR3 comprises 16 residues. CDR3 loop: CASSLSKVGLPYEQYF. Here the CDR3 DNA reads TGTGCCAGCAGTTTATCGAAAGTAGGACTGCCCTACGAGCAGTACTTC.

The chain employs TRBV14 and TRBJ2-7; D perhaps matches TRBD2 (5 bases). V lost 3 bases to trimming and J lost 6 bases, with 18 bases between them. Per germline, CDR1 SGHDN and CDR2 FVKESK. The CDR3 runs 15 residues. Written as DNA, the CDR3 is TGTGCCAGCAGCCACCGAAAGGGAGAGTCGGGCGAGCAGTACTTC. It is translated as CASSHRKGESGEQYF. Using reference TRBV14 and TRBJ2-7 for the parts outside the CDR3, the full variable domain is EAGVTQFPSHSVIEKGQTVTLRCDPISGHDNLYWYRRVMGKEIKFLLHFVKESKQDESGMPNNRFLAERTGGTYSTLKVQPAELEDSGVYFCASSHRKGESGEQYFGPGTRLTVT.

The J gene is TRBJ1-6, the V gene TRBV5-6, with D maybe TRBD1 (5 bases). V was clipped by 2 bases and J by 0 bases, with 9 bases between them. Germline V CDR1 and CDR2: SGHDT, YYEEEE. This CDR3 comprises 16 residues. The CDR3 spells CASSLGASSYNSPLHF. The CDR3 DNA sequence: TGTGCCAGCAGCTTAGGGGCCAGCTCCTATAATTCACCCCTCCACTTT. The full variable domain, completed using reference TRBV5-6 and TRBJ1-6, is DAGVTQSPTHLIKTRGQQVTLRCSPKSGHDTVSWYQQALGQGPQFIFQYYEEEERQRGNFPDRFSGHQFPNYSSELNVNALLLGDSALYLCASSLGASSYNSPLHFGNGTRLTVT.

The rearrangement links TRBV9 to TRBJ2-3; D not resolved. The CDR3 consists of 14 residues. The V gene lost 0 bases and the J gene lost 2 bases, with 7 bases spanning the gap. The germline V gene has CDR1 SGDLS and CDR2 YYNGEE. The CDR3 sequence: CASSVAVNTDTQYF. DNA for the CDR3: TGTGCCAGCAGCGTAGCGGTCAACACAGATACGCAGTATTTT. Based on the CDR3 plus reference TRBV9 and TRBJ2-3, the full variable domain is DSGVTQTPKHLITATGQRVTLRCSPRSGDLSVYWYQQSLDQGLQFLIQYYNGEERAKGNILERFSAQQFPDLHSELNLSSLELGDSALYFCASSVAVNTDTQYFGPGTRLTVL.

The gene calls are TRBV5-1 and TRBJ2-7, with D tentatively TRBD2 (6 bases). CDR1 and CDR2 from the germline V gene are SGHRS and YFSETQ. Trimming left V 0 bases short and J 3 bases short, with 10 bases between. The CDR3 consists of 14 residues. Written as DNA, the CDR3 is TGCGCCAGCAGCTTGGATCTAGCGAGCTACGAGCAGTACTTC. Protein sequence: CASSLDLASYEQYF.

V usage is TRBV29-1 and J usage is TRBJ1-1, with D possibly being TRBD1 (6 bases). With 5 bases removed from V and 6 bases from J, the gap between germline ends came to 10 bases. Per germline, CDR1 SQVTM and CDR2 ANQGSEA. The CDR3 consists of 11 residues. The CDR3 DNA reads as TGCAGCGTTCCACAGGGCTCTGAAGCTTTCTTT. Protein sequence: CSVPQGSEAFF.

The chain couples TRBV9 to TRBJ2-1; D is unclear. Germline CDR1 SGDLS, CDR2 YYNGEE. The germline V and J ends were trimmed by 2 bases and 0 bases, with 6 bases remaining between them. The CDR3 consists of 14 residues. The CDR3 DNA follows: TGTGCCAGCAGCGTCTGGAGCTCCTACAATGAGCAGTTCTTC. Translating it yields CASSVWSSYNEQFF. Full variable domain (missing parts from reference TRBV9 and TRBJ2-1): DSGVTQTPKHLITATGQRVTLRCSPRSGDLSVYWYQQSLDQGLQFLIQYYNGEERAKGNILERFSAQQFPDLHSELNLSSLELGDSALYFCASSVWSSYNEQFFGPGTRLTVL.

For the CDR3, the DNA is TGTGCCAGCAGTGAGACAGGAAATTCACCCCTCCACTTT. It codes for CASSETGNSPLHF. The gene calls are TRBV6-1 and TRBJ1-6, with D possibly matching TRBD1 (6 bases). V was clipped by 3 bases and J by 7 bases, with 7 bases between them. The CDR3 runs 13 residues. Germline CDR1 is MNHNS and CDR2 is SASEGT.

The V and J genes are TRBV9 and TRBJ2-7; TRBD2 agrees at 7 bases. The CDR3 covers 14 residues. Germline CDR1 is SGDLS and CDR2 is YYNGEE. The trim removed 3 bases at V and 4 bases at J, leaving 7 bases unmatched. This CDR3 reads CASSATSEGYEQYF. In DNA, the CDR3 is TGTGCCAGCAGCGCCACTAGCGAGGGGTACGAGCAGTACTTC.

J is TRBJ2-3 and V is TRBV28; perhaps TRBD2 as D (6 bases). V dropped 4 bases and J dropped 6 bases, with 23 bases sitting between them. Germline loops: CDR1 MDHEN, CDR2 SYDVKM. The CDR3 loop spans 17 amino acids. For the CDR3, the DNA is TGTGCCAGCAGTTCACTTGGGAGGTTAGGACTCGCGGATACGCAGTATTTT. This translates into CASSSLGRLGLADTQYF.

For the CDR3, the DNA is TGTGCCAGCAGCTTAGTCAGTATCAAAAACATTCAGTACTTC. Protein: CASSLVSIKNIQYF. The J gene is TRBJ2-4, the V gene TRBV7-9; D is uncertain. V was pared by 1 base and J by 3 bases, with 7 bases between. Germline V lookup: CDR1 SEHNR, CDR2 FQNEAQ (reference sequence). There are 14 residues in the CDR3.

CDR3 bases: TGTGCCAGTAGTGAGACAGCGTTACGGGAGCAGTACTTC. Its protein product is CASSETALREQYF. The chain joins TRBV19 to TRBJ2-7; tentatively, D is TRBD1 (5 bases). The length of the CDR3 is 13 residues. The V end lost 5 bases, the J end lost 7 bases, and 15 bases lay between the germline ends. Germline V lookup: CDR1 LNHDA, CDR2 SQIVND (reference sequence).

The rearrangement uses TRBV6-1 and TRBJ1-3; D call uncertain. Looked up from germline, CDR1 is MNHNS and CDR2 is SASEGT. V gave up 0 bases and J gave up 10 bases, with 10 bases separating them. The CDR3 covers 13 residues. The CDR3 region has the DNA TGTGCCAGCAGTGAAGCGGAGGGAAGGACCATATATTTT. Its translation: CASSEAEGRTIYF.

CDR3 sequence (DNA): TGTGCCAGCAGCTTGATTGGAGTTCTCAATGAGCAGTTCTTC. It codes for CASSLIGVLNEQFF. The V and J genes are TRBV5-6 and TRBJ2-1; D gene unclear. CDR3 length equals 14 residues. Germline V gene sequence: CDR1 SGHDT, CDR2 YYEEEE. Trimming took off 1 base at V and 6 bases at J, with 11 bases between the two ends.